This T cell receptor (beta chain) is drawn from a study of blood T cell repertoires in COVID-19. Resolution of symptoms, clearance, or two negative PCRs was present in recovered Cohort 3 donors. From germline, CDR1 is LNHDA and CDR2 SQIVND (reference sequence). The CDR3 is 14 amino acids. The V end lost 3 bases, the J end lost 7 bases, and 10 bases lay between the germline ends. TCRdb's table, derived via immunoSEQ multiplex PCR, lists solely in-frame clones and lacks some. This sample has 200,000 to 250,000 clones, with under 85% found just once. The V gene is TRBV19, the J gene TRBJ1-6; D is perhaps TRBD1 (5 bases). Specimen: PBMCs or T cells enriched from blood (not recorded which). The clonotype comes from a man in his fifties or sixties who had recovered from COVID-19. The CDR3 coding sequence is TGTGCCAGTAGTATTCGGGACTCCAATTCACCCCTCCACTTT. Residues: CASSIRDSNSPLHF.